The present TCR beta chain was sequenced within a study of CD8 T cells in Susac syndrome. RNA totalling roughly 0.5 to 1 ug underwent reverse transcription with random hexamers. TCRdb passed the immunoSEQ multiplex PCR reads through MiXCR, listing each CDR3 protein once. This table holds 130,000 or so distinct CDR3 sequences, 75% to 90% found once. The length of the CDR3 is 14 residues. Trimming shortened V by 7 bases and J by 0 bases, and 13 bases separated the two germline ends. Germline CDR1 reads SEHNR; CDR2 reads FQNEAQ (reference sequence). Sequenced sample: CD8+ T cells from PBMCs. The receptor was isolated from a human donor with multiple sclerosis. The chain has TRBV7-9 and TRBJ2-7; D not certain. CDR3 coding DNA: TGTGCCAGCACCGGAATATCGGACTCCTACGAGCAGTACTTC. This gives the protein CASTGISDSYEQYF.